Listed below are T cell receptor beta chains from one sample, sequenced in a study of T cell responses to AZD1222 COVID-19 vaccine. Profiling relied on immunoSEQ multiplex PCR, and the TCRdb table lists in-frame clones only, not all of them. The top ten clones hold about 1.8% of a sample with about 100,000 clones, approximately 91% of them seen once. Here the sequenced sample was peripheral blood, taken on day 0 of AZD1222 vaccination. The receptors stem from an adult in good health. CDR3s include the opening cysteine and the closing phenylalanine or tryptophan. Each record gives: CDR3 length, D gene, J gene, V gene, clone size, CDR3 DNA, CDR3 protein. The D gene is left open where the match is weak. The listing skips clone size in some rows; elsewhere it reads once, few, many or a size class.

CDR3 length: 12; D gene: TRBD1; J gene: TRBJ2-1; V gene: TRBV12-3/TRBV12-4; clone size: .; CDR3 DNA: TGTGCCAGCAGTCAGACAGGGGGTGAGCAGTTCTTC; CDR3 protein: CASSQTGGEQFF
CDR3 length: 16; D gene: .; J gene: TRBJ1-6; V gene: TRBV5-1; clone size: .; CDR3 DNA: TGCGCCAGCAGCTTGGGAGGGATTGACTTGAATTCACCCCTCCACTTT; CDR3 protein: CASSLGGIDLNSPLHF
CDR3 length: 14; D gene: .; J gene: TRBJ2-7; V gene: TRBV15; clone size: .; CDR3 DNA: TGTGCCACCAGCAGACAAGGACTCGGGACGGAGCAGTACTTC; CDR3 protein: CATSRQGLGTEQYF
CDR3 length: 14; D gene: .; J gene: TRBJ1-2; V gene: TRBV15; clone size: .; CDR3 DNA: TGTGCCACCAGCTTTGACAAGGGCCCGGGTGGCTACACCTTC; CDR3 protein: CATSFDKGPGGYTF
CDR3 length: 14; D gene: .; J gene: TRBJ2-3; V gene: TRBV6-4; clone size: .; CDR3 DNA: TGTGCCAGCAGTGTTCGGGACAGCACAGATACGCAGTATTTT; CDR3 protein: CASSVRDSTDTQYF
CDR3 length: 15; D gene: TRBD1; J gene: TRBJ1-5; V gene: TRBV19; clone size: .; CDR3 DNA: TGTGCCAGTAGTAGAGAGGGGGCGAGCAATCAGCCCCAGCATTTT; CDR3 protein: CASSREGASNQPQHF
CDR3 length: 13; D gene: .; J gene: TRBJ1-2; V gene: TRBV28; clone size: .; CDR3 DNA: TGTGCCAGCCACACAGGGATTGGCTATGGCTACACCTTC; CDR3 protein: CASHTGIGYGYTF
CDR3 length: 14; D gene: .; J gene: TRBJ1-1; V gene: TRBV28; clone size: once; CDR3 DNA: TGTGCCAGCAGTTTAGATGGAAGGTACACTGAAGCTTTCTTT; CDR3 protein: CASSLDGRYTEAFF
CDR3 length: 13; D gene: .; J gene: TRBJ1-5; V gene: TRBV6-1; clone size: .; CDR3 DNA: TGTGCCAGCAGATCCCGGGGAAATCAGCCCCAGCATTTT; CDR3 protein: CASRSRGNQPQHF
CDR3 length: 15; D gene: .; J gene: TRBJ1-4; V gene: TRBV28; clone size: .; CDR3 DNA: TGTGCCAGCAGTTCGCCAGGGGCCCCTAATGAAAAACTGTTTTTT; CDR3 protein: CASSSPGAPNEKLFF
CDR3 length: 17; D gene: TRBD2; J gene: TRBJ2-1; V gene: TRBV19; clone size: .; CDR3 DNA: TGTGCCAGTAGCCTATCAGGGGGACTAGCGGGAGCGGATGAGCAGTTCTTC; CDR3 protein: CASSLSGGLAGADEQFF
CDR3 length: 16; D gene: TRBD2; J gene: TRBJ2-1; V gene: TRBV9; clone size: .; CDR3 DNA: TGTGCCAGCAGCGTAGGGGGAAGCGGGATCTACAATGAGCAGTTCTTC; CDR3 protein: CASSVGGSGIYNEQFF
CDR3 length: 13; D gene: .; J gene: TRBJ1-2; V gene: TRBV7-9; clone size: .; CDR3 DNA: TGTGCCAGCAGCCCCAGAAGGGAATATGGCTACACCTTC; CDR3 protein: CASSPRREYGYTF
CDR3 length: 12; D gene: TRBD1; J gene: TRBJ2-7; V gene: TRBV19; clone size: .; CDR3 DNA: TGTGCCATTAGGACAGGGAGCTACGAGCAGTACTTC; CDR3 protein: CAIRTGSYEQYF
CDR3 length: 12; D gene: .; J gene: TRBJ1-2; V gene: TRBV28; clone size: .; CDR3 DNA: TGTGCCAGCAGTCGACAGAGCTATGGCTACACCTTC; CDR3 protein: CASSRQSYGYTF
CDR3 length: 13; D gene: TRBD1; J gene: TRBJ1-4; V gene: TRBV19; clone size: .; CDR3 DNA: TGTGCCAGCGGGAGGGACAGCCGTGAAAAACTGTTTTTT; CDR3 protein: CASGRDSREKLFF
CDR3 length: 16; D gene: TRBD1; J gene: TRBJ1-4; V gene: TRBV15; clone size: .; CDR3 DNA: TGTGCCACCAGCAGGGGGCCGGGACAGGGTATGGAAAAACTGTTTTTT; CDR3 protein: CATSRGPGQGMEKLFF
CDR3 length: 13; D gene: .; J gene: TRBJ2-7; V gene: TRBV9; clone size: once; CDR3 DNA: TGTGCCAGCAGCGCCTACGACTCCTCTGAGCAGTACTTC; CDR3 protein: CASSAYDSSEQYF
CDR3 length: 14; D gene: .; J gene: TRBJ2-7; V gene: TRBV27; clone size: .; CDR3 DNA: TGTGCCAGCAAAGCACCGAGCAGAGGCTACGAGCAGTACTTC; CDR3 protein: CASKAPSRGYEQYF
CDR3 length: 15; D gene: TRBD2; J gene: TRBJ2-5; V gene: TRBV6-5; clone size: few; CDR3 DNA: TGTGCCAGCAGAGCCGGCTGGGACTATACAAAGACCCAGTACTTC; CDR3 protein: CASRAGWDYTKTQYF
CDR3 length: 16; D gene: .; J gene: TRBJ1-6; V gene: TRBV7-2; clone size: .; CDR3 DNA: TGTGCCAGCAGCTCGCTAGGGCAGGGGATTAATTCACCCCTCCACTTT; CDR3 protein: CASSSLGQGINSPLHF
CDR3 length: 12; D gene: .; J gene: TRBJ2-7; V gene: TRBV7-8; clone size: .; CDR3 DNA: TGTGCCAGCAGCCCCGTTAAGGACGAGCAGTACTTC; CDR3 protein: CASSPVKDEQYF
CDR3 length: 13; D gene: .; J gene: TRBJ1-1; V gene: TRBV5-1; clone size: .; CDR3 DNA: TGCGCCAGCAGCCCGTGGGTGAACACTGAAGCTTTCTTT; CDR3 protein: CASSPWVNTEAFF
CDR3 length: 15; D gene: .; J gene: TRBJ1-6; V gene: TRBV30; clone size: .; CDR3 DNA: TGTGCCTGGAGTGTACAGAGCTCCTATAATTCACCCCTCCACTTT; CDR3 protein: CAWSVQSSYNSPLHF
CDR3 length: 19; D gene: .; J gene: TRBJ2-6; V gene: TRBV28; clone size: .; CDR3 DNA: TGTGCCAGCAGTTTAAGAATTGACTTGGGGGACTCTGGGGCCAACGTCCTGACTTTC; CDR3 protein: CASSLRIDLGDSGANVLTF
CDR3 length: 16; D gene: .; J gene: TRBJ2-1; V gene: TRBV11-2; clone size: .; CDR3 DNA: TGTGCCAGCAGCTTCCCTTTAGCGACTCCCGACAATGAGCAGTTCTTC; CDR3 protein: CASSFPLATPDNEQFF
CDR3 length: 15; D gene: TRBD1; J gene: TRBJ1-1; V gene: TRBV19; clone size: .; CDR3 DNA: TGTGCCAGTAGTATAGGGACAGGGTCGATTACTGAAGCTTTCTTT; CDR3 protein: CASSIGTGSITEAFF
CDR3 length: 13; D gene: TRBD1; J gene: TRBJ1-1; V gene: TRBV12-3/TRBV12-4; clone size: .; CDR3 DNA: TGTGCCAGCCTACGGACAGGGCGCACTGAAGCTTTCTTT; CDR3 protein: CASLRTGRTEAFF
CDR3 length: 13; D gene: .; J gene: TRBJ1-5; V gene: TRBV27; clone size: .; CDR3 DNA: TGTGCCAGCAGTTTATTGGGGAATCAGCCCCAGCATTTT; CDR3 protein: CASSLLGNQPQHF
CDR3 length: 15; D gene: TRBD2; J gene: TRBJ2-2; V gene: TRBV5-1; clone size: .; CDR3 DNA: TGCGCCAGCAGCTTTAGCGGGAGCTACACCGGGGAGCTGTTTTTT; CDR3 protein: CASSFSGSYTGELFF
CDR3 length: 15; D gene: TRBD1; J gene: TRBJ1-1; V gene: TRBV5-1; clone size: .; CDR3 DNA: TGCGCCAGCAGCTTGGGACCAGGGGGTATTACTGAAGCTTTCTTT; CDR3 protein: CASSLGPGGITEAFF
CDR3 length: 16; D gene: TRBD2; J gene: TRBJ2-7; V gene: TRBV28; clone size: .; CDR3 DNA: TGTGCCAGCAGTTTATCCGGGACTAGCGGCTCCTACGAGCAGTACTTC; CDR3 protein: CASSLSGTSGSYEQYF
CDR3 length: 16; D gene: .; J gene: TRBJ1-4; V gene: TRBV7-9; clone size: .; CDR3 DNA: TGTGCCAGCAGCCCCCTAGACCCCGGGGAGAGTGAAAAACTGTTTTTT; CDR3 protein: CASSPLDPGESEKLFF
CDR3 length: 18; D gene: .; J gene: TRBJ2-5; V gene: TRBV10-3; clone size: .; CDR3 DNA: TGTGCCATCAGTGAGTCACGGTCTCGCGAACGGGTCGCAGAGACCCAGTACTTC; CDR3 protein: CAISESRSRERVAETQYF
CDR3 length: 15; D gene: .; J gene: TRBJ1-4; V gene: TRBV30; clone size: .; CDR3 DNA: TGTGCCTGGAGTGAAGTTGGGAGGGCAAATGAAAAACTGTTTTTT; CDR3 protein: CAWSEVGRANEKLFF
CDR3 length: 13; D gene: .; J gene: TRBJ1-3; V gene: TRBV28; clone size: .; CDR3 DNA: TGTGCCAGCAGTCCGCCAAGGGGAAACACCATATATTTT; CDR3 protein: CASSPPRGNTIYF
CDR3 length: 13; D gene: .; J gene: TRBJ1-6; V gene: TRBV28; clone size: .; CDR3 DNA: TGTGCCAGCAGCACGGAAGGGGTTTCACCCCTCCACTTT; CDR3 protein: CASSTEGVSPLHF
CDR3 length: 13; D gene: TRBD1; J gene: TRBJ1-3; V gene: TRBV12-3/TRBV12-4; clone size: few; CDR3 DNA: TGTGCCACAGGGACAGGGCCTGGAAACACCATATATTTT; CDR3 protein: CATGTGPGNTIYF
CDR3 length: 13; D gene: .; J gene: TRBJ1-1; V gene: TRBV30; clone size: .; CDR3 DNA: TGTGCCCTCGGCAGGGGCTTGGACACTGAAGCTTTCTTT; CDR3 protein: CALGRGLDTEAFF
CDR3 length: 12; D gene: .; J gene: TRBJ1-1; V gene: TRBV28; clone size: .; CDR3 DNA: TGTGCCAGCAGTTCGACGAACACTGAAGCTTTCTTT; CDR3 protein: CASSSTNTEAFF
CDR3 length: 15; D gene: .; J gene: TRBJ2-2; V gene: TRBV27; clone size: .; CDR3 DNA: TGTGCCAGCAGTTTATACATCTCGAACACCGGGGAGCTGTTTTTT; CDR3 protein: CASSLYISNTGELFF
CDR3 length: 13; D gene: .; J gene: TRBJ2-7; V gene: TRBV6-6; clone size: .; CDR3 DNA: TGTGCCAGCAGTACGGACCTAGGGAACGAGCAGTACTTC; CDR3 protein: CASSTDLGNEQYF
CDR3 length: 14; D gene: .; J gene: TRBJ1-4; V gene: TRBV7-8; clone size: .; CDR3 DNA: TGTGCCAGCAGCTTAGGGGTGGTCTCAACGGAACTGTTTTTT; CDR3 protein: CASSLGVVSTELFF